This T cell receptor (beta chain) comes out of a study of CD8+CD57+ T cells in acquired aplastic anemia. Turning to the study itself: Isolated CD4+ and CD8+ cells, once sorted, yielded DNA averaging 3.2 ug. CD4+ cell libraries from healthy donors averaged roughly 10 million reads.

TCR beta VDJ combinations and CDR3 sequences were profiled from genomic DNA. Each CDR3 protein is one row after TCRdb ran MiXCR on the reads. The profile shows 65,000 or so distinct CDR3 sequences, roughly 58% of them singletons. The table lists this clonotype with many counts. Its antigen is undetermined. It may be a read error: a sequence one base away is much more abundant. Study-wide results and limits: Patients and controls had in common twenty-nine CD8+ CDR3 sequences.

Sequencing input: sorted CD4+, CD8+, or CD8+CD57+ T cells (not recorded which) from PBMCs. The clonotype was recovered from a human donor in good health, serving as a control.

In DNA form, the CDR3 reads TGCAGCGTTGAAGATCCGGGACAGACGAACACTGAAGCTTTCTTT. Its translation is CSVEDPGQTNTEAFF. The chain employs TRBV29-1 and TRBJ1-1; 7 bases map to TRBD1. The germline CDR1 and CDR2 sequences are SQVTM and ANQGSEA. CDR3 size: 15 residues. Unmatched junction bases numbered 5, after V lost 0 bases and J lost 1 base.